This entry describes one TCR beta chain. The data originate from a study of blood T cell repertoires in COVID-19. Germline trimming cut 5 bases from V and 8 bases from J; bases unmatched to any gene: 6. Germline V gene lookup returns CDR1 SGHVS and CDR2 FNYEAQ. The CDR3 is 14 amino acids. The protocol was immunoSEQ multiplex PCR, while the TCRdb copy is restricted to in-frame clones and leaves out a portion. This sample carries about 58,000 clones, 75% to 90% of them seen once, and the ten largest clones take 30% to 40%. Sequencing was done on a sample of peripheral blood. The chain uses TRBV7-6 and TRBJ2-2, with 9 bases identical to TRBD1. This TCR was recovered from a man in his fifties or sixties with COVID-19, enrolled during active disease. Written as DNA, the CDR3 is TGTGCCAGCAGCGGACAGGGGACCGAAGGGGAGCTGTTTTTT. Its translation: CASSGQGTEGELFF.